The clone carrying this T cell receptor (beta chain) was counted only a few times. This sample was included in a study of T cells in Graves' hyperthyroidism and ophthalmopathy. Clinical symptoms, serum thyroxine and TRAb, thyroid ultrasound and orbital computed tomography together formed the diagnostic basis. Fresh peripheral blood, 10 ml, yielded the PBMCs. V was shortened by 6 bases and J by 6 bases, with 18 bases between the two germline ends. Germline CDR1 is DFQATT and CDR2 is SNEGSKA (reference sequence). CDR3 length: 13 amino acids. TCR beta CDR3 regions were amplified from RNA. With the HTBI primer set, the TCR CDR3 went through a first round of RT-PCR. TCRdb reprocessed the multiplex PCR reads via MiXCR and lists one record per CDR3 protein. Among 200,000 to 250,000 distinct CDR3 sequences listed, about 15% were seen once.

The rearrangement links TRBV20-1 to TRBJ2-7; a possible D gene is TRBD2 (6 bases). The clonotype was recovered from a woman in her late teens or twenties with Graves' ophthalmopathy. Sequencing was performed on blood. CDR3 protein: CSALTGAQGEQYF. DNA for the CDR3: TGCAGTGCCCTTACGGGAGCCCAAGGCGAGCAGTACTTC.